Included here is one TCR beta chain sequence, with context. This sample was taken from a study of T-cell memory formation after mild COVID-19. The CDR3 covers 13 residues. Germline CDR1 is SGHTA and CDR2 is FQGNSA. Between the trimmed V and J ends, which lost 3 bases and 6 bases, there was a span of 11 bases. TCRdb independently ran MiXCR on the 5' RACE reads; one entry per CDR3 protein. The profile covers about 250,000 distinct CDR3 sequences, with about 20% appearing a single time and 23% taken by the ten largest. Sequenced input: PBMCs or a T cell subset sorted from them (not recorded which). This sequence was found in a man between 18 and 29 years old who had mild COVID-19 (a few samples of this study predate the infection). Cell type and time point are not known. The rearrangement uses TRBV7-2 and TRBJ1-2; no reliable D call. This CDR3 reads CASSLGNHHGYTF. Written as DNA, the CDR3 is TGTGCCAGCAGCTTGGGCAACCATCATGGCTACACCTTC.